The 27 T cell receptor beta chains in this list originate from one sample, sequenced in a study of blood T cell repertoires in COVID-19. TCRdb's table, derived via immunoSEQ multiplex PCR, lists solely in-frame clones and lacks some. The data contain over 100,000 clones, 87% of them seen just once; the ten biggest clones take up about 2.5%. The sequenced sample consisted of peripheral blood. These receptor sequences come from a man between 45 and 60 years old with active COVID-19.

This rearrangement joins TRBV5-4 to TRBJ2-1; tentatively, D is TRBD2 (6 bases). V lost 2 bases, J lost 7 bases, and 10 bases lay in between. Per the germline V gene, CDR1 is SGHNT and CDR2 is YYREEE (reference sequence). This CDR3 contains 13 residues. The DNA for the CDR3 is TGTGCCAGCAGCTTAGCGGGTCTGAATGAGCAGTTCTTC. Encoded protein: CASSLAGLNEQFF.

A few counts support this clone. The chain links TRBV7-2 to TRBJ1-4; D is uncertain. V was cut by 2 bases and J by 6 bases, with 7 bases left in between. The CDR3 sequence is 13 residues long. Germline V gives CDR1 SGHTA, CDR2 FQGNSA. CDR3 DNA: TGTGCCAGCAGCTTAAAGCCCGATGAAAAACTGTTTTTT. Translated: CASSLKPDEKLFF.

Remarks on this clone: Other DNA sequences in this sample translate to the same CDR3. The CDR3 loop reads CASSSTGGNTIYF. The CDR3 bases are TGTGCCAGCAGCTCCACAGGGGGAAACACCATATATTTT. V gene TRBV11-3 combines with J gene TRBJ1-3, with D tentatively TRBD1 (6 bases). CDR1 is SGHNT, CDR2 YENEEA, per germline. V dropped 4 bases and J dropped 4 bases, with 8 bases sitting between them. CDR3 length: 13 residues.

The chain has TRBV6-5 and TRBJ2-7; D ambiguous. The CDR3 contains 14 residues. CDR1 and CDR2 (germline): MNHEY, SVGAGI. Trimming pared 4 bases from V and 3 bases from J, leaving 13 bases between. The CDR3 spells CASSSPSIFYEQYF. The CDR3 DNA reads as TGTGCCAGCAGTTCGCCCTCTATATTCTACGAGCAGTACTTC.

This rearrangement joins TRBV11-3 to TRBJ2-3; perhaps TRBD1 as D (6 bases). The CDR3 is 14 residues long. Germline V CDR1 and CDR2: SGHNT, YENEEA. The V and J ends lost 5 bases and 3 bases respectively, with 12 bases between them. CDR3 sequence (DNA): TGTGCCAGCAGCCAAAACAGGGCTACAGATACGCAGTATTTT. Its protein is CASSQNRATDTQYF.

The V call is TRBV19, the J call TRBJ1-1; 9 positions match TRBD1. Germline trimming cut 6 bases from V and 11 bases from J; bases unmatched to any gene: 19. The CDR3 length is 16 residues. CDR1 is LNHDA, CDR2 SQIVND, per germline (reference sequence). CDR3 region: CASSPGDRGNKLVAFF. In nucleotides, the CDR3 is TGTGCCAGTAGCCCAGGTGACAGGGGGAATAAATTGGTGGCTTTCTTT.

The chain employs TRBV9 and TRBJ2-1; a possible D gene is TRBD1 (5 bases). CDR1 is SGDLS and CDR2 is YYNGEE in the germline V gene. The CDR3 loop spans 13 amino acids. V gave up 3 bases and J gave up 10 bases, with 14 bases separating them. CDR3 DNA: TGTGCCAGCAGCGCCACTTTCCAGGGCGAGCAGTTCTTC. This gives the protein CASSATFQGEQFF.

V and J are TRBV30 and TRBJ2-5; 8 nucleotides line up with TRBD2. The CDR3 length is 15 residues. Germline CDR1 is GTSNPN and CDR2 is SVGIG (reference sequence). J was trimmed by 3 bases and V by 1 base; bases with no gene match: 7. CDR3 coding DNA: TGTGCCTGGAGTGAATTCGGGACTAGGAAAGAGACCCAGTACTTC. This encodes CAWSEFGTRKETQYF.

In this sample, this clone turned up once. J is TRBJ2-3 and V is TRBV5-8; TRBD2 aligns across 9 bases. The CDR3 totals 16 residues. V lost 5 bases, J lost 1 base, and 8 bases stayed unmatched. CDR1 is SGHTS and CDR2 is YDEGEE in the germline V gene. The CDR3 loop reads CASSYFSGGRTDTQYF. For the CDR3, the DNA is TGTGCCAGCAGTTATTTTAGCGGGGGTCGCACAGATACGCAGTATTTT.

J is TRBJ1-1 and V is TRBV9, with 9 bases that match TRBD1. Germline CDR1 SGDLS, CDR2 YYNGEE. This CDR3 comprises 12 residues. V dropped 4 bases and J dropped 11; count of bases not matched to a gene: 6. CDR3 sequence reads: CASSHRTGVAFF. Here the CDR3 DNA reads TGTGCCAGCAGCCACCGGACAGGGGTGGCTTTCTTT. Combining the CDR3 with reference TRBV9 and TRBJ1-1 gives the whole variable domain DSGVTQTPKHLITATGQRVTLRCSPRSGDLSVYWYQQSLDQGLQFLIQYYNGEERAKGNILERFSAQQFPDLHSELNLSSLELGDSALYFCASSHRTGVAFFGQGTRLTVV.

The chain couples TRBV10-3 to TRBJ2-2; weak D call: TRBD2 (7 bases). The CDR3 is 16 amino acids. CDR1 and CDR2 (germline): ENHRY, SYGVKD. Trimming cost V 4 bases and J 0 bases, with 12 bases left between them. The CDR3 loop is CAISVRGGPNTGELFF. CDR3 nucleotide sequence: TGTGCCATCAGTGTCCGCGGGGGCCCGAACACCGGGGAGCTGTTTTTT.

The rearrangement links TRBV7-8 to TRBJ2-2; TRBD1 aligns across 9 bases. With 6 bases clipped from V and 4 bases from J, the junction kept 15 bases outside the gene matches. Germline values: CDR1 SGHVS, CDR2 FQNEAQ. This CDR3 region has 18 residues. CDR3 DNA: TGTGCCAGCAGAAGGGACAGGGCAAAAGGGACGGGCACCGGGGAGCTGTTTTTT. This gives the protein CASRRDRAKGTGTGELFF.

The chain links TRBV9 to TRBJ1-2, with TRBD1 matching over 8 bases. V dropped 0 bases and J dropped 2; count of bases not matched to a gene: 3. Per germline, CDR1 SGDLS and CDR2 YYNGEE. The CDR3 length is 15 residues. The CDR3 reads CASSVEQGVNYGYTF. Here the CDR3 DNA reads TGTGCCAGCAGCGTAGAACAGGGGGTAAACTATGGCTACACCTTC.

This rearrangement joins TRBV6-6 to TRBJ1-6; the D is unclear. The germline V and J ends were trimmed by 4 bases and 10 bases, with 8 bases remaining between them. The CDR3 covers 12 residues. Per germline, CDR1 MNHNY and CDR2 SVGAGI (reference sequence). The CDR3 spells CASSFRESPLHF. The CDR3 DNA reads as TGTGCCAGCAGTTTTCGGGAGTCACCCCTCCACTTT.

This clone was seen just once. The CDR3 DNA sequence: TGTGCCAGCAGCTTAGCTCTTGGAGCAACTAATGAAAAACTGTTTTTT. Translating it yields CASSLALGATNEKLFF. The rearrangement links TRBV7-9 to TRBJ1-4; D is undetermined. Per germline, CDR1 SEHNR and CDR2 FQNEAQ (reference sequence). The length of the CDR3 is 16 residues. V lost 0 bases, J lost 0 bases, and 8 bases lay in between.

The V gene is TRBV19, the J gene TRBJ2-7; 8 bases agree with TRBD2. After removal of 3 bases from V and 2 bases from J, the junction contained 9 bases not matched to a gene. The length of the CDR3 is 16 residues. Per the germline V gene, CDR1 is LNHDA and CDR2 is SQIVND (reference sequence). CDR3: CASSIRGGGRTYEQYF. The CDR3 nucleotides read TGTGCCAGTAGTATCAGAGGCGGGGGGAGGACCTACGAGCAGTACTTC.

This chain links TRBV19 with TRBJ1-4; 7 bases line up with TRBD1. Germline lookup yields CDR1 LNHDA and CDR2 SQIVND (reference sequence). J lost 7 bases, V lost 5 bases, and 10 bases had no gene match. This CDR3 contains 15 residues. CDR3 nucleotides: TGTGCCAGTAGTGCTCGACAGGGACTCGGTGAAAAACTGTTTTTT. It translates to CASSARQGLGEKLFF.

The chain couples TRBV18 to TRBJ1-5; D may be TRBD1 (5 bases). Per the germline V gene, CDR1 is KGHSH and CDR2 is LQKENI. The length of the CDR3 is 18 residues. Deletions cut 3 bases from V and 0 bases from J, with 18 bases between. CDR3 DNA: TGTGCCAGCTCACCCGGGGGAAACAGGCACCGTAGCAATCAGCCCCAGCATTTT. Its translation: CASSPGGNRHRSNQPQHF.

The chain combines TRBV21-1 with TRBJ2-3; the D segment call TRBD1 is taken from the table without a DNA check. TRBV21-1 is tagged as a pseudogene. The CDR3 has 16 residues. CDR3 loop: CASSTSTRDRGDTQYF. The CDR3 DNA follows: TGTGCCAGCAGCACCAGCACCCGGGACAGGGGAGATACGCAGTATTTT.

This sequence joins TRBV19 and TRBJ2-7, with 12 bases lining up with TRBD2. The V gene end was trimmed by 6 bases and the J gene end by 4 bases; junction bases not matched to a gene: 10. The CDR3 sequence is 16 residues long. The germline V gene encodes CDR1 LNHDA and CDR2 SQIVND (reference sequence). The CDR3 reads CASSLRLAGATYEQYF. The CDR3 DNA follows: TGTGCCAGTAGCCTCAGACTAGCGGGGGCGACTTACGAGCAGTACTTC.

This clone has a single count. The gene calls are TRBV18 and TRBJ1-4; unclear D gene. Looked up from germline, CDR1 is KGHSH and CDR2 is LQKENI. This CDR3 spans 18 amino acids. V gave up 3 bases and J gave up 4 bases, with 21 bases separating them. The CDR3 is CASSPRPLGGSLNEKLFF. The DNA of the CDR3 is TGTGCCAGCTCACCTAGGCCCCTCGGAGGGAGCCTTAATGAAAAACTGTTTTTT.

This clone was found a few times. The chain carries TRBV7-9 and TRBJ2-2; the match to TRBD1 covers 9 bases. The junction had 7 bases not matched to a gene; V was cut back by 7 bases and J by 7 bases. The germline CDR1 and CDR2 sequences are SEHNR and FQNEAQ (reference sequence). This CDR3 is 14 amino acids long. CDR3 in amino acids: CASIRTGVDGELFF. The DNA of the CDR3 is TGTGCCAGCATACGGACAGGGGTGGACGGGGAGCTGTTTTTT.

DNA of the CDR3: TGTGCCAGCAGCCTCGGGAGCTTCTACGAGCAGTACTTC. This gives the protein CASSLGSFYEQYF. This chain uses TRBV7-6 with TRBJ2-7; tentative D call: TRBD2 (6 bases). The CDR3 is made up of 13 amino acids. CDR1 is SGHVS, CDR2 FNYEAQ, per germline. Trimming took off 5 bases at V and 3 bases at J, with 11 bases between the two ends.

This sequence joins TRBV19 and TRBJ1-6; possible D gene TRBD1, 6 bases. Germline lookup yields CDR1 LNHDA and CDR2 SQIVND (reference sequence). Between the trimmed V and J ends, which lost 4 bases and 8 bases, there was a span of 9 bases. CDR3 length equals 13 residues. Here the CDR3 reads CASSNRVDSPLHF. For the CDR3, the DNA is TGTGCCAGTAGTAACAGGGTAGATTCACCCCTCCACTTT.

The V gene is TRBV7-8, the J gene TRBJ1-1, with D uncertain. V was shortened by 5 bases and J by 5 bases, with 24 bases between the two germline ends. Germline-derived CDR1 and CDR2 are SGHVS and FQNEAQ. CDR3 length equals 17 residues. The CDR3 is CASSIREFFGRVTEAFF. The DNA for the CDR3 is TGTGCCAGCAGCATTAGGGAGTTTTTTGGGAGGGTTACTGAAGCTTTCTTT.

This clone was counted once. V usage is TRBV6-6 and J usage is TRBJ1-6; D uncertain. V was cut by 5 bases and J by 4 bases, with 12 bases left in between. The CDR3 is made up of 15 amino acids. The V gene's germline CDR1 is MNHNY and CDR2 SVGAGI (reference sequence). This chain's CDR3 is CASSPEGAYNSPLHF. The CDR3 DNA reads as TGTGCCAGCAGTCCTGAGGGAGCTTATAATTCACCCCTCCACTTT.

V gene TRBV30 combines with J gene TRBJ1-1, with TRBD1 identical over 7 bases. The V gene's germline CDR1 is GTSNPN and CDR2 SVGIG (reference sequence). Losses at the gene ends were 5 bases for V and 5 bases for J; bases not matched to a gene: 8. The CDR3 has 13 residues. The CDR3, as DNA: TGTGCCTGGGACGGCAGGGGGTGGACTGAAGCTTTCTTT. Amino acids: CAWDGRGWTEAFF.